This T cell receptor beta chain was captured in a study of regulatory T cells in long-lasting Graves disease. About the study: To qualify as persistent, Graves' disease required over 5 years of antithyroid drugs with positive TSH receptor antibodies. Notes on the study in general: With persistent disease, TRBV28, TRBJ1-2 and TRBJ2-5 were the favored segments.

According to the study, TCR beta libraries were built with iRepertoire HTBI primers and CDR3-region Arm-PCR. TCRdb independently ran MiXCR on the multiplex PCR reads; one entry per CDR3 protein. Here the sample spans fewer than 400,000 distinct CDR3 sequences, less than 20% being singletons. Sample time point: persistent/refractory GD, antithyroid drugs over 5 years with positive TRAb. RNA extracted from PBMCs served as the sequencing template. Those enrolled as patients came out of an endocrinology department in Xi'an, China. The collection involved drawing roughly 9 milliliters of peripheral blood into EDTA tubes. This clonotype was observed at least ten times. Its matching antigen is unknown. CDR1 and CDR2 from the germline V gene are SGHVS and FQNEAQ. V was shortened by 8 bases and J by 8 bases, with 15 bases between the two germline ends. The CDR3 has 12 amino acids.

This rearrangement joins TRBV7-8 to TRBJ1-2; D is ambiguous. Source: peripheral blood mononuclear cells (PBMCs), taken when the disease was refractory, from a patient treated with antithyroid drugs. The clonotype comes from a female donor with Graves disease. The CDR3 protein is CASRPPAGGYTF. The CDR3 nucleotides read TGTGCCAGCCGCCCCCCGGCTGGCGGCTACACCTTC.